Listed here are 30 T cell receptor beta chains from one sample, sequenced in a study of Ad26.COV2.S vaccination and SARS-CoV-2 variants. Here immunoSEQ multiplex PCR was the method, and the copy in TCRdb shows in-frame clones only, minus some. The sample lists about 680,000 clones; 70% to 90% were seen once. Treatment specified: around 19 received Ad26.COV2.S at low or high dose, single or two shots; roughly five received placebo; per-sample allocation not given. Following the first vaccine or placebo injection, samples were taken on day 63. The starting material was peripheral blood, obtained in a trial of Ad26.COV2.S vaccine versus placebo. The receptors were sampled from a person between 18 and 65 years old who received the Ad26.COV2.S COVID-19 vaccine or a placebo.

The chain has TRBV24-1 and TRBJ2-3, with a tentative D call TRBD2 (6 bases). Germline-derived CDR1 and CDR2 are KGHDR and SFDVKD. The CDR3 spans 12 residues. Trimming left V 6 bases short and J 8 bases short, with 11 bases between. DNA for the CDR3: TGTGCCACCAGTCCGGACGGGAGTACGCAGTATTTT. Translation: CATSPDGSTQYF.

This clone has a handful of counts. The V gene is TRBV21-1, the J gene TRBJ2-7; the DNA was not compared with TRBD2, the D call given in the table. TRBV21-1 is reported as a pseudogene. CDR3 length: 13 residues. CDR3 nucleotides: TGTGCCAGCCCCGGGCGGGGGGCCCACGAGCAGTACTTC. Translation: CASPGRGAHEQYF.

The V and J genes are TRBV30 and TRBJ1-5; no reliable D call. V was cut by 2 bases and J by 4 bases, with 6 bases left in between. Germline-derived CDR1 and CDR2 are GTSNPN and SVGIG (reference sequence). This CDR3 spans 12 amino acids. The CDR3 reads CAWSIGNQPQHF. The DNA of the CDR3 is TGTGCCTGGAGTATAGGTAATCAGCCCCAGCATTTT.

This chain connects TRBV2 to TRBJ2-1; 8 nucleotides line up with TRBD2. Germline lookup yields CDR1 SNHLY and CDR2 FYNNEI. The length of the CDR3 is 15 residues. The J segment lost 5 bases and the V segment lost 7 bases, leaving 10 bases of the junction unmatched. In DNA, the CDR3 is TGTGCCAGCAATCCCCGGACTAGCTCGGACAATGAGCAGTTCTTC. Translation: CASNPRTSSDNEQFF.

The chain recombines TRBV7-8 with TRBJ1-5, with D unresolved. Germline assignment: CDR1 SGHVS and CDR2 FQNEAQ. V was trimmed by 5 bases and J by 0 bases, leaving 11 bases between them. This CDR3 contains 15 residues. Here the CDR3 reads CASSIQAYSNQPQHF. As DNA, the CDR3 is TGTGCCAGCAGCATTCAGGCCTATAGCAATCAGCCCCAGCATTTT.

The gene calls are TRBV4-2 and TRBJ2-7; 9 nucleotides match TRBD1. After removal of 4 bases from V and 5 bases from J, the junction contained 6 bases not matched to a gene. Germline lookup yields CDR1 LGHNA and CDR2 YNFKEQ. The CDR3 contains 14 residues. CDR3 coding DNA: TGTGCCAGCAGCCCCCGGGACAGGGTGCACGAGCAGTACTTC. Protein sequence: CASSPRDRVHEQYF.

The V and J genes are TRBV10-3 and TRBJ2-1; 9 bases fit TRBD2. Germline values: CDR1 ENHRY, CDR2 SYGVKD. With 3 bases clipped from V and 4 bases from J, the junction kept 4 bases outside the gene matches. CDR3 length: 15 amino acids. The CDR3 is CAISDGSGRYNEQFF. CDR3 sequence (DNA): TGTGCCATCAGTGACGGGAGCGGGAGGTACAATGAGCAGTTCTTC.

This chain uses TRBV11-2 with TRBJ2-5; 7 nucleotides align to TRBD2. The V gene's germline CDR1 is SGHAT and CDR2 FQNNGV. Trimming removed 4 bases from V and 4 bases from J; junction bases left unmatched: 15. This CDR3 comprises 17 residues. CDR3 sequence reads: CASSSRLPSGIRETQYF. The DNA of the CDR3 is TGTGCCAGCAGCTCACGACTGCCCAGCGGGATAAGAGAGACCCAGTACTTC.

The V call is TRBV19, the J call TRBJ1-1; D possibly corresponds to TRBD1 (6 bases). CDR1 is LNHDA, CDR2 SQIVND, per germline (reference sequence). This CDR3 contains 15 residues. Trimming took 3 bases from V and 7 from J, leaving 18 bases between them. For the CDR3, the DNA is TGTGCCAGTAGTATCAAGTTTGGGGGCGTGGGTGAAGCTTTCTTT. This sequence encodes CASSIKFGGVGEAFF.

This chain connects TRBV6-1 to TRBJ2-2; 8 positions agree with TRBD1. Looked up from germline, CDR1 is MNHNS and CDR2 is SASEGT. This CDR3 comprises 16 residues. With V trimmed by 2 bases and J by 1 base, 3 bases remained unmatched. The CDR3 sequence: CASSEQGQVNTGELFF. The CDR3 bases are TGTGCCAGCAGTGAACAGGGACAGGTGAACACCGGGGAGCTGTTTTTT.

The chain employs TRBV30 and TRBJ1-1; 7 bases map to TRBD1. The CDR3 runs 12 residues. V shed 7 bases, J shed 1 base, and the junction held 3 bases outside the gene matches. Germline V gene sequence: CDR1 GTSNPN, CDR2 SVGIG (reference sequence). The CDR3 DNA reads as TGTGCCTCTGACAGGGCGAACACTGAAGCTTTCTTT. Its protein is CASDRANTEAFF.

The chain carries TRBV20-1 and TRBJ2-7; no firm D call. The germline V gene has CDR1 DFQATT and CDR2 SNEGSKA (reference sequence). Trimming took off 3 bases at V and 5 bases at J, with 14 bases between the two ends. The CDR3 covers 13 residues. CDR3 in amino acids: CSASSRSVHEQYF. Here the CDR3 DNA reads TGCAGTGCTAGTTCCCGGTCTGTCCACGAGCAGTACTTC.

The chain employs TRBV4-3 and TRBJ1-6; D perhaps matches TRBD1 (5 bases). CDR3 length: 16 residues. Germline V CDR1 and CDR2: LGHNA, YSLEER. V was trimmed by 3 bases and J by 5 bases, leaving 14 bases between them. CDR3 amino acids: CASSHVVGQDNSPLHF. CDR3 bases: TGCGCCAGCAGCCATGTCGTGGGGCAGGATAATTCACCCCTCCACTTT.

The J gene is TRBJ2-3, the V gene TRBV5-1; a weak D match, TRBD2 (5 bases). The germline V gene has CDR1 SGHRS and CDR2 YFSETQ. V was cut by 0 bases and J by 2 bases, with 13 bases left in between. The CDR3 spans 16 residues. The CDR3 coding sequence is TGCGCCAGCAGCTTGGGTATTGGACGGGACACAGATACGCAGTATTTT. Its protein is CASSLGIGRDTDTQYF.

V gene TRBV5-1 combines with J gene TRBJ2-5; TRBD2 matches 7 bases. The CDR3 loop spans 13 amino acids. The germline V gene has CDR1 SGHRS and CDR2 YFSETQ. Trimming cost V 4 bases and J 5 bases; bases outside gene matches: 5. The CDR3 DNA sequence: TGCGCCAGCAGCCCAGCGGGACTGGAGACCCAGTACTTC. Residues: CASSPAGLETQYF. The whole variable domain, remainder taken from reference TRBV5-1 and TRBJ2-5, is KAGVTQTPRYLIKTRGQQVTLSCSPISGHRSVSWYQQTPGQGLQFLFEYFSETQRNKGNFPGRFSGRQFSNSRSEMNVSTLELGDSALYLCASSPAGLETQYFGPGTRLLVL.

The chain links TRBV29-1 to TRBJ1-2; TRBD1 agrees at 9 bases. The V gene end was trimmed by 8 bases and the J gene end by 4 bases; junction bases not matched to a gene: 5. This CDR3 comprises 12 residues. Germline V gene lookup returns CDR1 SQVTM and CDR2 ANQGSEA. The CDR3 DNA reads as TGCAGCACCGGACAGGGGACCTATGGCTACACCTTC. The encoded protein is CSTGQGTYGYTF.

V is TRBV15 and J is TRBJ2-1; 11 nucleotides line up with TRBD2. This CDR3 spans 16 amino acids. V trimming: 0 bases; J trimming: 6 bases; junction bases outside the gene matches: 4. Germline V gene sequence: CDR1 LNHNV, CDR2 YYDKDF (reference sequence). The CDR3 sequence: CATSREGLAATNEQFF. DNA for the CDR3: TGTGCCACCAGCAGAGAGGGACTAGCGGCGACCAATGAGCAGTTCTTC. Using reference TRBV15 and TRBJ2-1 for the parts outside the CDR3, the full variable domain is DAMVIQNPRYQVTQFGKPVTLSCSQTLNHNVMYWYQQKSSQAPKLLFHYYDKDFNNEADTPDNFQSRRPNTSFCFLDIRSPGLGDTAMYLCATSREGLAATNEQFFGPGTRLTVL.

The rearrangement uses TRBV6-5 and TRBJ2-7, with a tentative D call TRBD2 (5 bases). V gave up 10 bases and J gave up 3 bases, with 10 bases separating them. Germline V gene lookup returns CDR1 MNHEY and CDR2 SVGAGI. The CDR3 consists of 11 residues. In DNA, the CDR3 is TGTGCCACTGGACGGGACTACGAGCAGTACTTC. Protein: CATGRDYEQYF.

This clone occurred a few times. The rearrangement uses TRBV2 and TRBJ1-2; TRBD1 is a possible D gene (5 bases). The CDR3 is 14 residues long. Trimming cost V 5 bases and J 8 bases, with 18 bases left between them. Germline V gene sequence: CDR1 SNHLY, CDR2 FYNNEI. In nucleotides, the CDR3 is TGTGCCAGCAGTTCGCAGCGGGGGATCCGCGGCTACACCTTC. Translated: CASSSQRGIRGYTF.

This chain connects TRBV5-1 to TRBJ2-1, with 11 positions matching TRBD2. Germline V lookup: CDR1 SGHRS, CDR2 YFSETQ. J was trimmed by 4 bases and V by 0 bases; bases with no gene match: 3. The CDR3 sequence is 16 residues long. The CDR3 region is CASSLDSGGAYNEQFF. DNA for the CDR3: TGCGCCAGCAGCTTGGATAGCGGGGGGGCATACAATGAGCAGTTCTTC.

V and J are TRBV11-3 and TRBJ1-1; a possible D gene is TRBD1 (5 bases). Germline assignment: CDR1 SGHNT and CDR2 YENEEA. V lost 5 bases and J 8 bases, leaving 12 bases between the germline ends. CDR3 size: 12 residues. The CDR3 DNA reads TGTGCCAGCAGCCAGCAGGGAGGCGAAGCTTTCTTT. Residues: CASSQQGGEAFF.

A few counts support this clone. The genes are TRBV5-6 and TRBJ1-3; D uncertain. Per germline, CDR1 SGHDT and CDR2 YYEEEE. CDR3 size: 12 residues. V was pared by 2 bases and J by 4 bases, with 4 bases between. This CDR3 is CASSFMGNTIYF. The DNA for the CDR3 is TGTGCCAGCAGCTTTATGGGAAACACCATATATTTT.

The chain recombines TRBV5-1 with TRBJ1-5; 7 bases align to TRBD1. Unmatched junction bases numbered 5, after V lost 0 bases and J lost 5 bases. The length of the CDR3 is 15 residues. CDR1 SGHRS and CDR2 YFSETQ come from the germline V gene. Here the CDR3 DNA reads TGCGCCAGCAGCTTGGAGCCAGGGGGAGATCAGCCCCAGCATTTT. This translates into CASSLEPGGDQPQHF.

CDR3 nucleotide sequence: TGTGCCAGCAGCCAGCTGACAGGGAACTATGGCTACACCTTC. Its protein is CASSQLTGNYGYTF. The rearrangement uses TRBV14 and TRBJ1-2; 7 bases match TRBD1. After removal of 3 bases from V and 2 bases from J, the junction contained 3 bases not matched to a gene. CDR3 length equals 14 residues. Germline CDR1 is SGHDN and CDR2 is FVKESK. Combining the CDR3 with reference TRBV14 and TRBJ1-2 gives the whole variable domain EAGVTQFPSHSVIEKGQTVTLRCDPISGHDNLYWYRRVMGKEIKFLLHFVKESKQDESGMPNNRFLAERTGGTYSTLKVQPAELEDSGVYFCASSQLTGNYGYTFGSGTRLTVV.

V is TRBV15 and J is TRBJ2-7; possible D gene TRBD2, 6 bases. Trimming took off 2 bases at V and 7 bases at J, with 12 bases between the two ends. The CDR3 spans 13 residues. From germline, CDR1 is LNHNV and CDR2 YYDKDF (reference sequence). CDR3 sequence: CATSRLGTYEQYF. The CDR3 DNA follows: TGTGCCACCAGCAGACTTGGGACTTATGAGCAGTACTTC. Based on the CDR3 plus reference TRBV15 and TRBJ2-7, the full variable domain is DAMVIQNPRYQVTQFGKPVTLSCSQTLNHNVMYWYQQKSSQAPKLLFHYYDKDFNNEADTPDNFQSRRPNTSFCFLDIRSPGLGDTAMYLCATSRLGTYEQYFGPGTRLTVT.

The CDR3 DNA is TGTGCCAGCAGTTACGGCGGGGCTACTGAAGCTTTCTTT. Amino acid sequence: CASSYGGATEAFF. The V gene is TRBV6-5, the J gene TRBJ1-1; D is possibly TRBD1 (5 bases). Trimming shortened V by 2 bases and J by 5 bases, and 9 bases separated the two germline ends. The CDR3 length is 13 residues. Germline lookup yields CDR1 MNHEY and CDR2 SVGAGI.

The chain couples TRBV27 to TRBJ1-1, with D possibly TRBD1 on 5 matching bases. The V end lost 4 bases, the J end lost 6 bases, and 15 bases lay between the germline ends. The length of the CDR3 is 14 residues. Germline V gene data show CDR1 as MNHEY and CDR2 as SMNVEV (reference sequence). This CDR3 reads CASSYRAGGPEAFF. The DNA for the CDR3 is TGTGCCAGCAGTTACCGTGCTGGGGGACCTGAAGCTTTCTTT.

J is TRBJ1-2 and V is TRBV13; maybe TRBD1 (6 bases). CDR3 length: 14 amino acids. V shed 5 bases and J shed 4 bases, with 14 bases lying between them. CDR1 is PRHDT and CDR2 is FYEKMQ in the germline V gene (reference sequence). CDR3 sequence (DNA): TGTGCCAGCAGCCGGCGGGACATCTCCTATGGCTACACCTTC. Translating gives CASSRRDISYGYTF.

J is TRBJ2-7 and V is TRBV11-2; D is ambiguous. With 0 bases removed from V and 6 bases from J, the gap between germline ends came to 15 bases. This CDR3 comprises 15 residues. Germline CDR1 is SGHAT and CDR2 is FQNNGV. The CDR3 loop reads CASSLEGAFGSEQYF. CDR3 DNA: TGTGCCAGCAGCTTAGAGGGCGCCTTCGGCTCCGAGCAGTACTTC.

Written as DNA, the CDR3 is TGTGCCGTTCGGTTGGGACAACACTATGGCTACACCTTC. It is translated as CAVRLGQHYGYTF. The chain recombines TRBV10-3 with TRBJ1-2; D perhaps matches TRBD1 (6 bases). The CDR3 covers 13 residues. CDR1 and CDR2 (germline): ENHRY, SYGVKD. Trimming took 11 bases from V and 3 from J, leaving 16 bases between them.